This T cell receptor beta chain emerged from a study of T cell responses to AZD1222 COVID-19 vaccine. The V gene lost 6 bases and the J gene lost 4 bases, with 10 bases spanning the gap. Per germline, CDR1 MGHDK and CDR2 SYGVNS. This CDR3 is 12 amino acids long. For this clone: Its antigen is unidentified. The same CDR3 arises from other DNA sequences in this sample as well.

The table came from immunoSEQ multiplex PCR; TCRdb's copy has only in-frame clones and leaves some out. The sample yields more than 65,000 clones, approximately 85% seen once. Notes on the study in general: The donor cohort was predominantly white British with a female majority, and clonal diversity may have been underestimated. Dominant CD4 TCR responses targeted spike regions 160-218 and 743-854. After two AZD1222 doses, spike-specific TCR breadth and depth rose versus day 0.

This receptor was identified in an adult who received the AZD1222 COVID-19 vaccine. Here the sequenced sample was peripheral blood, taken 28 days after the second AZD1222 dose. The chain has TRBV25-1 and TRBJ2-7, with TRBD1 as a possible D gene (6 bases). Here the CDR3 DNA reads TGTGCCAGCAGCGAACAGGGATACGAGCAGTACTTC. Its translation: CASSEQGYEQYF.